The source of this TCR beta chain is a study of T-cell reconstitution after alpha-beta-depleted transplantation in children (dated by TCRdb to the mid-2010s). About the study as a whole: Using TCR repertoire profiling, the study followed T-cell immune reconstitution in a quantitative way in children after TCRalphabeta/CD19-depleted allogeneic hematopoietic cell transplantation.

The protocol used for the library was PCR. Sequenced on an Illumina HiSeq 2500. Molecular barcoding was employed in the preparation of TCR libraries, with unique molecular identifiers being used to normalize TCRbeta repertoire quantification. The public reads were reanalyzed by TCRdb: fastp trimming at Q25, MiXCR alignment, in-frame beta chains only. Entries that share a CDR3 protein sequence are merged under the most common genes and DNA. Here the sample has fewer than 400,000 distinct CDR3 sequences; 20% occur a single time. Jointly, the top ten make up approximately 3.8% of the sample. In the germline V gene, CDR1 corresponds to LGHNA and CDR2 to YSLEER. Its CDR3 holds 16 amino acids, cysteine through phenylalanine. Of all the DNA, just the CDR3 is kept, 48 bases in frame from base 1. V is shortened by 4 bases, J by 4 bases, and the region joining them spans 18 bases. Worth noting for this clonotype: Its recognized antigen is unknown. Base qualities are missing; no much larger clone stands one base away.

This sequence was found in a human donor who donated a stem cell graft to a child with acute myeloid leukemia. The sample here was PBMCs from the stem cell graft donor, taken from the stem cell graft. Recombination connected TRBV4-3 to TRBJ2-3; TRBD2 is perhaps the D gene, given 5 matching bases. In nucleotide form, the sequence is TGCGCCAGCAGCCTAGAAGATTGGCTAGCCGCAGATACGCAGTATTTT. Translated, it gives CASSLEDWLAADTQYF.